This passage covers 24 T cell receptor beta chains from one sample sequenced in a study of cytomegalovirus exposure and HLA in healthy donors. Data came from immunoSEQ multiplex PCR; TCRdb stores just in-frame clones and leaves some out. There are 100,000 to 150,000 clones in the sample; roughly 89% occur only once, and 1% to 1.5% lies in the top ten. Sequencing was carried out using PBMCs. The receptors were gathered from a young woman in good health and CMV-seronegative.

Only one count was recorded for this clone. J is TRBJ2-7 and V is TRBV15; D is unclear. The end of the DNA is better explained by TRBJ2-5, so the J call may be wrong. Germline V gives CDR1 LNHNV, CDR2 YYDKDF (reference sequence). The CDR3 sequence is 12 residues long. The CDR3 spells CATSRDIQTQYF. In DNA form, the CDR3 reads TGTGCCACCAGCAGAGATATACAGACCCAGTACTTC.

V usage is TRBV5-1 and J usage is TRBJ2-7; weak D call: TRBD1 (5 bases). The germline V and J ends were trimmed by 0 bases and 3 bases, with 10 bases remaining between them. Germline CDR1 is SGHRS and CDR2 is YFSETQ. This CDR3 region has 14 residues. The DNA of the CDR3 is TGCGCCAGCAGCTTGGGGGGCAGGTACTACGAGCAGTACTTC. This encodes CASSLGGRYYEQYF.

The chain carries TRBV6-5 and TRBJ1-6; D ambiguous. Per the germline V gene, CDR1 is MNHEY and CDR2 is SVGAGI. This CDR3 contains 14 residues. Between the trimmed V and J ends, which lost 8 bases and 8 bases, there was a span of 16 bases. The chain's CDR3 is CASAMGRADSPLHF. Here the CDR3 DNA reads TGTGCCAGCGCCATGGGGAGGGCGGATTCACCCCTCCACTTT.

This chain connects TRBV18 to TRBJ1-2, with D unresolved. With 2 bases removed from V and 0 bases from J, the gap between germline ends came to 10 bases. The CDR3 runs 15 residues. Germline CDR1 is KGHSH and CDR2 is LQKENI. The CDR3 region has the DNA TGTGCCAGCTCACCATTCAGGTCAACTAACTATGGCTACACCTTC. Protein sequence: CASSPFRSTNYGYTF.

This sequence joins TRBV9 and TRBJ1-2, with a weak D call TRBD1 (6 bases). The V gene's germline CDR1 is SGDLS and CDR2 YYNGEE. This CDR3 has 13 amino acids. Between the trimmed V and J ends, which lost 1 base and 8 bases, there was a span of 12 bases. The CDR3 DNA follows: TGTGCCAGCAGCGTACAGGGGAAGGAGGGCTACACCTTC. Translating it yields CASSVQGKEGYTF.

In this sample, this clone turned up a few times. V is TRBV11-2 and J is TRBJ2-1; D is ambiguous. CDR3 size: 15 residues. V gave up 6 bases and J gave up 0 bases, with 12 bases separating them. CDR1 and CDR2 (germline): SGHAT, FQNNGV. The CDR3 is CASSPRLSSYNEQFF. As DNA, the CDR3 is TGTGCCAGCAGTCCTCGACTGAGCTCCTACAATGAGCAGTTCTTC.

The chain combines TRBV27 with TRBJ2-1; tentatively, D is TRBD2 (7 bases). Germline loops: CDR1 MNHEY, CDR2 SMNVEV (reference sequence). V was trimmed by 5 bases and J by 0 bases, leaving 17 bases between them. The CDR3 loop spans 17 amino acids. In nucleotides, the CDR3 is TGTGCCAGCAGTCCATCGGGCGGGGGCGCCTCCTACAATGAGCAGTTCTTC. Encoded protein: CASSPSGGGASYNEQFF.

The V call is TRBV14, the J call TRBJ1-3, with D unresolved. This CDR3 is built from 22 residues. Germline V gene lookup returns CDR1 SGHDN and CDR2 FVKESK. V gave up 0 bases and J gave up 0 bases, with 27 bases separating them. This CDR3 is CASSQEWSGTIPTAFSGNTIYF. CDR3 DNA: TGTGCCAGCAGCCAAGAATGGTCAGGAACCATTCCAACGGCTTTCTCTGGAAACACCATATATTTT.

J is TRBJ2-5 and V is TRBV5-1; 7 bases map to TRBD2. In germline, CDR1 is SGHRS, CDR2 YFSETQ. Trimming removed 2 bases from V and 1 base from J; junction bases left unmatched: 8. The CDR3 extends over 16 amino acids. The CDR3 loop reads CASSFQASGTQETQYF. The CDR3 region has the DNA TGCGCCAGCAGCTTTCAGGCTAGCGGAACCCAAGAGACCCAGTACTTC. The variable domain in full, completed from reference TRBV5-1 and TRBJ2-5, reads KAGVTQTPRYLIKTRGQQVTLSCSPISGHRSVSWYQQTPGQGLQFLFEYFSETQRNKGNFPGRFSGRQFSNSRSEMNVSTLELGDSALYLCASSFQASGTQETQYFGPGTRLLVL.

The V gene is TRBV12-5, the J gene TRBJ2-1; 14 bases agree with TRBD2. Looked up from germline, CDR1 is LGHNT and CDR2 is FRNRAP. The CDR3 contains 17 residues. With 0 bases clipped from V and 5 bases from J, the junction kept 3 bases outside the gene matches. The CDR3 sequence is CASGLVLGLAGDNEQFF. CDR3 coding DNA: TGTGCTAGTGGTTTGGTACTGGGACTAGCGGGGGACAATGAGCAGTTCTTC.

As DNA, the CDR3 is TGTGCCAGCAGCCAGCCGGAGTGGCTAGCGGAGACCTACAATGAGCAGTTCTTC. As protein: CASSQPEWLAETYNEQFF. The rearrangement uses TRBV4-2 and TRBJ2-1, with 7 bases that match TRBD2. Unmatched junction bases numbered 13, after V lost 3 bases and J lost 2 bases. The length of the CDR3 is 18 residues. Germline V gene sequence: CDR1 LGHNA, CDR2 YNFKEQ.

The CDR3 region is CASSPLGLTSSYNSPLHF. The DNA of the CDR3 is TGTGCCAGCTCACCACTAGGACTGACGAGCTCCTATAATTCACCCCTCCACTTT. This chain links TRBV18 with TRBJ1-6; D unresolved. Trimming shortened V by 1 base and J by 0 bases, and 13 bases separated the two germline ends. From germline, CDR1 is KGHSH and CDR2 LQKENI. There are 18 residues in the CDR3.

The V and J genes are TRBV9 and TRBJ2-3, with 12 bases that match TRBD2. The length of the CDR3 is 15 residues. Unmatched junction bases numbered 11, after V lost 7 bases and J lost 8 bases. Germline CDR1 reads SGDLS; CDR2 reads YYNGEE. This CDR3 is CASREPSGGAATQYF. Written as DNA, the CDR3 is TGTGCCAGCCGGGAACCTAGCGGGGGGGCCGCTACGCAGTATTTT.

The J gene is TRBJ1-1, the V gene TRBV7-8; the match to TRBD1 covers 8 bases. This CDR3 has 14 amino acids. V gave up 4 bases and J gave up 10 bases; unmatched junction bases: 11. Germline V gene sequence: CDR1 SGHVS, CDR2 FQNEAQ. The CDR3 loop is CASSYRQGTLGAFF. CDR3 sequence (DNA): TGTGCCAGCAGCTATCGACAGGGGACACTCGGAGCTTTCTTT.

The rearrangement joins TRBV7-3 to TRBJ1-2; 7 nucleotides align to TRBD1. CDR3 length equals 14 residues. V trimming: 1 base; J trimming: 6 bases; junction bases outside the gene matches: 5. Germline CDR1 SGHTA, CDR2 FQGTGA. CDR3 sequence (DNA): TGTGCCAGCAGCTTAAACCCCACAGGGGATGGCTACACCTTC. It encodes CASSLNPTGDGYTF.

The CDR3 reads CASSRAQETDTQYF. The CDR3 DNA reads TGCGCCAGCAGCAGAGCCCAAGAGACAGATACGCAGTATTTT. This rearrangement joins TRBV5-1 to TRBJ2-3; D remains unclear. This CDR3 spans 14 amino acids. The V gene lost 4 bases and the J gene lost 3 bases, with 12 bases spanning the gap. The V gene's germline CDR1 is SGHRS and CDR2 YFSETQ.

This chain joins TRBV5-1 and TRBJ1-1; D unresolved. The V gene's germline CDR1 is SGHRS and CDR2 YFSETQ. The CDR3 runs 15 residues. V shed 4 bases and J shed 4 bases, with 17 bases lying between them. Here the CDR3 reads CASSPAVSPVTEAFF. The CDR3 DNA follows: TGCGCCAGCAGCCCAGCGGTTAGTCCCGTCACTGAAGCTTTCTTT.

The chain links TRBV5-1 to TRBJ1-1; 9 bases fit TRBD1. CDR1 is SGHRS, CDR2 YFSETQ, per germline. The J segment lost 5 bases and the V segment lost 4 bases, leaving 12 bases of the junction unmatched. The CDR3 is made up of 16 amino acids. This chain's CDR3 is CASSRDKGQGRTEAFF. CDR3 bases: TGCGCCAGCAGCCGAGACAAGGGACAGGGCCGAACTGAAGCTTTCTTT.

CDR3 DNA sequence: TGCGCCAGCAGCTTGACAGGGGGCACCCATGTCTCTGGCTACACCTTC. Its protein is CASSLTGGTHVSGYTF. The chain links TRBV5-1 to TRBJ1-2; 9 nucleotides match TRBD1. CDR1 SGHRS and CDR2 YFSETQ come from the germline V gene. V lost 1 base and J lost 7; bases outside the gene matches: 11. The CDR3 sequence is 16 residues long.

This clone turned up a few times. The rearrangement links TRBV28 to TRBJ1-5; a weak D match, TRBD1 (6 bases). CDR1 is MDHEN, CDR2 SYDVKM, per germline. The CDR3 consists of 14 residues. Trimming left V 5 bases short and J 4 bases short, with 12 bases between. The CDR3 DNA sequence: TGTGCCAGCAGTACCCGACAGGCAAATCAGCCCCAGCATTTT. Its protein product is CASSTRQANQPQHF.

J is TRBJ1-2 and V is TRBV11-2; weak D call: TRBD1 (5 bases). The CDR3 length is 17 residues. V lost 3 bases, J lost 0 bases, and 17 bases lay in between. The germline V gene encodes CDR1 SGHAT and CDR2 FQNNGV. The CDR3 loop reads CASSLGSRTQTNYGYTF. The CDR3 DNA is TGTGCCAGCAGCTTGGGTTCTCGGACACAAACTAACTATGGCTACACCTTC.

The chain combines TRBV11-2 with TRBJ1-6; unclear D gene. The CDR3 totals 15 residues. The germline V gene has CDR1 SGHAT and CDR2 FQNNGV. V dropped 2 bases and J dropped 9 bases, with 14 bases sitting between them. CDR3 in DNA: TGTGCCAGCAGCTTATTCGCGGGGATAGTTTCACCCCTCCACTTT. Encoded protein: CASSLFAGIVSPLHF.

The V and J genes are TRBV5-1 and TRBJ2-1, with D perhaps matching TRBD2 (6 bases). With 1 base removed from V and 1 base from J, the gap between germline ends came to 12 bases. The CDR3 runs to 16 residues. From germline, CDR1 is SGHRS and CDR2 YFSETQ. In DNA, the CDR3 is TGCGCCAGCAGCTTGCCAGCCGGGGGTTCCTACAATGAGCAGTTCTTC. The encoded protein is CASSLPAGGSYNEQFF.

This chain links TRBV5-5 with TRBJ2-5; 8 bases are shared with TRBD1. Germline V lookup: CDR1 SGHKS, CDR2 YYEKEE (reference sequence). Trimming cost V 0 bases and J 5 bases; bases outside gene matches: 6. The CDR3 is made up of 15 amino acids. For the CDR3, the DNA is TGTGCCAGCAGCTTGGACGGACAGGGTCGGGAGACCCAGTACTTC. Its protein product is CASSLDGQGRETQYF. The complete variable domain, with remaining parts taken from reference TRBV5-5 and TRBJ2-5, reads DAGVTQSPTHLIKTRGQQVTLRCSPISGHKSVSWYQQVLGQGPQFIFQYYEKEERGRGNFPDRFSARQFPNYSSELNVNALLLGDSALYLCASSLDGQGRETQYFGPGTRLLVL.